This T cell receptor (beta chain) was sequenced in a study of EBV T-cell therapy then PD-1 blockade in nasopharyngeal carcinoma. Comments on this clone: Its antigen remains unidentified.

The treatment denotes: AdE1-LMPpoly-expanded autologous EBV-specific T-cell therapy followed by anti-PD-1 nivolumab. Using immunoSEQ multiplex PCR, the repertoire was profiled, and TCRdb retains in-frame clones only, with some absent. The repertoire has under 20,000 clones, approximately 81% of them found once; the top ten carry around 30%. This sequence originates from a man aged 35 to 55 with nasopharyngeal carcinoma. Here the sequenced sample was CD8+ T cells from blood, taken at roughly day 33 from a patient whose treatment included autologous EBV-specific T cells and nivolumab.

The CDR3 DNA reads TGTGCCAGCAGCCAAGGTCGAGATCCGGAGACCCAGTACTTC. Translation: CASSQGRDPETQYF. The rearrangement joins TRBV4-2 to TRBJ2-5; D ambiguous. Per germline, CDR1 LGHNA and CDR2 YNFKEQ. There are 14 residues in the CDR3. With 1 base removed from V and 5 bases from J, the gap between germline ends came to 11 bases.